Below, one T cell receptor beta chain is given with its context. The sample originates from a study of PD-1 blockade in classical Hodgkin lymphoma. CDR1 is SGHRS, CDR2 YFSETQ, per germline. V was clipped by 0 bases and J by 1 base; unmatched bases: 4. The CDR3 sequence is 16 residues long. Indicated time point: cycle 4 day 1 (C4D1), after more than five weeks of nivolumab. All the patients suffered relapse after autologous stem cell transplantation, and brentuximab vedotin exposure differed. The table came from immunoSEQ multiplex PCR; TCRdb's copy has only in-frame clones and leaves some out. Counted here are about 64,000 clones, under 95% occurring once; the ten biggest clones make up under 13%.

The TCR sequence derives from a human donor with classical Hodgkin lymphoma. The chain recombines TRBV5-1 with TRBJ1-1, with 9 bases fitting TRBD1. The sample here was peripheral blood mononuclear cells (PBMCs), taken before the fourth cycle of nivolumab. In DNA, the CDR3 is TGCGCCAGCAGCTTGGGGGACAGGGTGGCGAACACTGAAGCTTTCTTT. Protein product: CASSLGDRVANTEAFF.